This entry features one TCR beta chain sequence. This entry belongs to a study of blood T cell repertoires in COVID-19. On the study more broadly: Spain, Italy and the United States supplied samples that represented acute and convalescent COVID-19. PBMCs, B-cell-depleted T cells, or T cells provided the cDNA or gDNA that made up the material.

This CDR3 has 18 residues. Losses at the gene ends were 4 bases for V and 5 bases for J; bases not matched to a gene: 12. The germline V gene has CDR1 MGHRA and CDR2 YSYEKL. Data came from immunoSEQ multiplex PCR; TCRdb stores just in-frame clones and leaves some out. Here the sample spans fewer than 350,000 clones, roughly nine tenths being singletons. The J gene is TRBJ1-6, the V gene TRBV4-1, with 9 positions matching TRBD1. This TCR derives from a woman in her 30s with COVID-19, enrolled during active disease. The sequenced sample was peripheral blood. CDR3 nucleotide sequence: TGCGCCAGCAGCCCGTCAGATCCTCGGACAGGGGATAATTCACCCCTCCACTTT. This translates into CASSPSDPRTGDNSPLHF.